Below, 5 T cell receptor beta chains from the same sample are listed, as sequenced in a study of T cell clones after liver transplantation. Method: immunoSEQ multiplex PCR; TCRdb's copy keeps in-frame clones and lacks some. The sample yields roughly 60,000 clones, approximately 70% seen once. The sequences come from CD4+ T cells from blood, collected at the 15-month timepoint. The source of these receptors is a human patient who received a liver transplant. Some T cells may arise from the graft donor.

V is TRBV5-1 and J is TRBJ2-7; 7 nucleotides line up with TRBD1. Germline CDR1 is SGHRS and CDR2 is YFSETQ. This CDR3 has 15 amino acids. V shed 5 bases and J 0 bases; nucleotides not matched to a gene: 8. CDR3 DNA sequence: TGCGCCAGCAGTCCACAGGGGTTGGGCTCCTACGAGCAGTACTTC. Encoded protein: CASSPQGLGSYEQYF.

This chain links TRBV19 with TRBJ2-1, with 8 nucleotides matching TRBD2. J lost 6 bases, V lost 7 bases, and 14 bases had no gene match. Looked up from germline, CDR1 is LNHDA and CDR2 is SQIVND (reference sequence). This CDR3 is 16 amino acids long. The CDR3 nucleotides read TGTGCCAGTAAAGAGGGGCCGGGACTAGACTTCAATGAGCAGTTCTTC. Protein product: CASKEGPGLDFNEQFF.

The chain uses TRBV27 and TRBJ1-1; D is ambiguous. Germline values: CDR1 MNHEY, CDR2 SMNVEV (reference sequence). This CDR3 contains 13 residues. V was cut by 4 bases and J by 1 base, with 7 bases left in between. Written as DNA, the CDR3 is TGTGCCAGCAGTTACCCTGGGAACACTGAAGCTTTCTTT. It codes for CASSYPGNTEAFF.

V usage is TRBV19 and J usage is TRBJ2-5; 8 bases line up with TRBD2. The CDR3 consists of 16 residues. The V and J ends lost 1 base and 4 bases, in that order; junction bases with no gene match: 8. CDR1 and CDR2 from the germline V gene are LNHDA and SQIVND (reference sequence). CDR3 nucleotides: TGTGCCAGTAGTATAGGAAGAGCGGGAGAGGGAGAGACCCAGTACTTC. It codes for CASSIGRAGEGETQYF.

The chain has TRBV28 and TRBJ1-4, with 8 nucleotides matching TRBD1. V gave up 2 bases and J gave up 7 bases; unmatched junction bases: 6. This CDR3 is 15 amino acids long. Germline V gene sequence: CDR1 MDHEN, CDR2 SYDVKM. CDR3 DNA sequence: TGTGCCAGCAGTTTAGAACGCCAGGGGGCTGAAAAACTGTTTTTT. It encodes CASSLERQGAEKLFF.